A selection of T cell receptor beta chains follows, all from one sample in a study of T cells after posttransplantation cyclophosphamide. Only in-frame clones appear in the TCRdb table, and some are missing; sequencing was by immunoSEQ multiplex PCR. This sample has 45,000 to 55,000 clones, each found more than once. The sample consisted of PBMCs. The receptors here all came from a man aged 40-50 years in good health, CMV-negative, and a related stem cell transplant donor. Each CDR3 is given without its conserved first and last residue.

V gene: TRBV6-4
CDR3 protein: ASSQEVNTGELF

V gene: TRBV10-1
CDR3 protein: ASSPDRVYGYT

V gene: TRBV5-6
CDR3 protein: ASSLAGRHEQF

V gene: TRBV28
CDR3 protein: ASSLRIRGAGQPQH

V gene: TRBV11-3
CDR3 protein: ASSLKRTGGDTQY

V gene: TRBV14
CDR3 protein: ASSRLRGTKPTNEKLF

V gene: TRBV29-1
CDR3 protein: SAGQGEYEQY

V gene: TRBV10-1
CDR3 protein: ASSEFGGNSNQPQH

V gene: TRBV19
CDR3 protein: ASTPQAGGSYNEQF

V gene: TRBV28
CDR3 protein: ASSSLTGHTYYGYT

V gene: TRBV6-1
CDR3 protein: ASSTQGGGETQY

V gene: TRBV28
CDR3 protein: ASRIQRERDTDTQY

V gene: TRBV28
CDR3 protein: ASSGGSTGTQY

V gene: TRBV28
CDR3 protein: ASRPTEVTGELF

V gene: TRBV28
CDR3 protein: ASSITGGTDTQY

V gene: TRBV19
CDR3 protein: ASTTGTEAF

V gene: TRBV2
CDR3 protein: ASSQGTSGSYEQF

V gene: TRBV7-3
CDR3 protein: ASSPTGTSGDGEQF

V gene: TRBV5-4
CDR3 protein: ASSLSFGRNYEQY

V gene: TRBV19
CDR3 protein: ASSIPTANQPQH

V gene: TRBV5-4
CDR3 protein: ASSKGLAGYNEQF

V gene: TRBV11-3
CDR3 protein: ASSSGLAGGPYNEQF

V gene: TRBV6-5
CDR3 protein: ASRYAPGNSHEQY

V gene: TRBV12-5
CDR3 protein: ASGSPPRPGGLDYGYT

V gene: TRBV6-6
CDR3 protein: ASLLWDRGSGYT

V gene: TRBV27
CDR3 protein: ASSYGQGYEQY

V gene: TRBV28
CDR3 protein: ASSLEASGSYNEQF

V gene: TRBV29-1
CDR3 protein: GSGGFGDTQY

V gene: TRBV28
CDR3 protein: AIRDSGAIPGWQY

V gene: TRBV7-3
CDR3 protein: ASSLVSTDTQY

V gene: TRBV11-2
CDR3 protein: ASSDFYRPFYEQY

V gene: TRBV13
CDR3 protein: ASSPGGGYEQY

V gene: TRBV4-3
CDR3 protein: ASSQRWLAGRNEQF

V gene: TRBV11-2
CDR3 protein: ASSPAGQGWETQY

V gene: TRBV10-3
CDR3 protein: ATTGTESMGRDGYT

V gene: TRBV6-5
CDR3 protein: ASSWGVEQY

V gene: TRBV19
CDR3 protein: ASSVGGGAYTEAF

V gene: TRBV9
CDR3 protein: ASSVGTSGYNEQF

V gene: TRBV7-9
CDR3 protein: ASSFSFNEQF

V gene: TRBV27
CDR3 protein: ASSAGLAGDGQY

V gene: TRBV4-1
CDR3 protein: ASSRAPGLGDEQF

V gene: TRBV7-7
CDR3 protein: ASSPQGRRSYEQY